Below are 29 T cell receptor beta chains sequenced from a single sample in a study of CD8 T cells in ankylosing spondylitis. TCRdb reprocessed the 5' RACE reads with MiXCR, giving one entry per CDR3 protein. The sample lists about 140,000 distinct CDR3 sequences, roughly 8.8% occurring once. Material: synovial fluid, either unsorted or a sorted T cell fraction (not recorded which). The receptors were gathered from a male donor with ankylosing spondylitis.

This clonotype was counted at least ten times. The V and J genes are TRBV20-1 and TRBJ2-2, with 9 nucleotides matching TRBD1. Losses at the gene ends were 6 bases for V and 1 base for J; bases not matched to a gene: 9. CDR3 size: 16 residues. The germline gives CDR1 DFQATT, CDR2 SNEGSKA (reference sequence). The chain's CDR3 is CSAPRRDRVNTGELFF. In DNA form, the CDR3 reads TGCAGTGCCCCTCGAAGGGACAGGGTGAACACCGGGGAGCTGTTTTTT.

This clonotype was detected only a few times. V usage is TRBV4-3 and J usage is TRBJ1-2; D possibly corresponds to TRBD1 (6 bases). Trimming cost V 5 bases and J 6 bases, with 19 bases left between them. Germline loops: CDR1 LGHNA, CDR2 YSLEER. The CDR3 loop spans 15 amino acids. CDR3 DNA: TGCGCCAGCAGCATCGGCCGGGCAGGGGATAATGGCTACACCTTC. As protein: CASSIGRAGDNGYTF.

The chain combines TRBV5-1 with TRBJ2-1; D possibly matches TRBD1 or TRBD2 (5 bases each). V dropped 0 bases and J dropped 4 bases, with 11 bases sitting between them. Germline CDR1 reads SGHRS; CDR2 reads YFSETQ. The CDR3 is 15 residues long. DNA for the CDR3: TGCGCCAGCAGCTTGGCGGGGCAGAGGTACAATGAGCAGTTCTTC. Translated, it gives CASSLAGQRYNEQFF.

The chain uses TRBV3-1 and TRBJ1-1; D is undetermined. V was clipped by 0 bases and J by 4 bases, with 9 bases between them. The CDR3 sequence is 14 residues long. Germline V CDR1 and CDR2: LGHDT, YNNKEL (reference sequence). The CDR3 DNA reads TGTGCCAGCAGCCAAGATCTCTGGGGCACTGAAGCTTTCTTT. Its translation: CASSQDLWGTEAFF.

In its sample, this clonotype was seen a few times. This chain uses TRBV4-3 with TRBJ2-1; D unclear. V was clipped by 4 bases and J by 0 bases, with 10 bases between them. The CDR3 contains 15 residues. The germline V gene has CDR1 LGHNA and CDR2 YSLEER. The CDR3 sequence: CASSRTASSYNEQFF. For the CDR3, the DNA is TGCGCCAGCAGCCGTACAGCGAGCTCCTACAATGAGCAGTTCTTC.

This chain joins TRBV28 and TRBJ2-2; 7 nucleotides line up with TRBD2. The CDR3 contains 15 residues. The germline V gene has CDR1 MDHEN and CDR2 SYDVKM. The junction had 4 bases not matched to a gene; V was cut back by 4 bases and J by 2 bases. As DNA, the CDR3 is TGTGCCAGCAGTTCCGGGGGGTTTAACACCGGGGAGCTGTTTTTT. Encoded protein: CASSSGGFNTGELFF.

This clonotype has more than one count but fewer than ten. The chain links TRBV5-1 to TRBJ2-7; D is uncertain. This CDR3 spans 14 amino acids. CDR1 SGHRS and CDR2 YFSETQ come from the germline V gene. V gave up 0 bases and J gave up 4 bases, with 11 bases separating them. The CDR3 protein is CASSLEVNWYEQYF. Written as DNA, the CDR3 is TGCGCCAGCAGCTTGGAGGTCAATTGGTACGAGCAGTACTTC.

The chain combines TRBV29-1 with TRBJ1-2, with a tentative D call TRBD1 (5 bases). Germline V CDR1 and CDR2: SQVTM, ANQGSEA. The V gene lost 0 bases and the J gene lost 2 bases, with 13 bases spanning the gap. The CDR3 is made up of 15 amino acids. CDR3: CSVEEGGAKNYGYTF. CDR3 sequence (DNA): TGCAGCGTTGAAGAGGGAGGGGCAAAGAACTATGGCTACACCTTC.

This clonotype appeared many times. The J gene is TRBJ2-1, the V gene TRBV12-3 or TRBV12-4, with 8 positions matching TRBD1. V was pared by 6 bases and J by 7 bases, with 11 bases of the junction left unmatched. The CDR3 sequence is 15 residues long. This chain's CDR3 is CASSIDRGGWNEQFF. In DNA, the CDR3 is TGTGCCAGCAGCATTGACAGGGGTGGATGGAATGAGCAGTTCTTC.

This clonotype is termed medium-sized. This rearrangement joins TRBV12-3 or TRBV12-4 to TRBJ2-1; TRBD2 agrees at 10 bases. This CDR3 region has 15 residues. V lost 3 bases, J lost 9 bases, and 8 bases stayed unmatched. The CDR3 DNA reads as TGTGCCAGCAGTTTGCGGGTAGCGGGGGGAAGTGAGCAGTTCTTC. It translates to CASSLRVAGGSEQFF.

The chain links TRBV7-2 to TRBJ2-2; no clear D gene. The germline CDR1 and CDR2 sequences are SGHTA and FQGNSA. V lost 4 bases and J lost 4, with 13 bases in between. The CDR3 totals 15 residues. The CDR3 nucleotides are TGTGCCAGCAGCTCCTCCTCCGCAGGCACCGGGGAGCTGTTTTTT. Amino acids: CASSSSSAGTGELFF.

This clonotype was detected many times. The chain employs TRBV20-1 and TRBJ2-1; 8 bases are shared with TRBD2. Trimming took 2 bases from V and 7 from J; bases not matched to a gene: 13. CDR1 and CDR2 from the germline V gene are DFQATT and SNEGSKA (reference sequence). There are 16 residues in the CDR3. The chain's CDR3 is CSARSPWSGGVNEQFF. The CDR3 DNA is TGCAGTGCTAGATCCCCCTGGAGCGGGGGAGTAAATGAGCAGTTCTTC.

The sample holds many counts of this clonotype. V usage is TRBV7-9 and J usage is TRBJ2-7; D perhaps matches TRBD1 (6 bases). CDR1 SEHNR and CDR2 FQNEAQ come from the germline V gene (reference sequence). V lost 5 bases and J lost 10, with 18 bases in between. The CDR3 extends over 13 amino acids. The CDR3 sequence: CASSQTGYTDQYF. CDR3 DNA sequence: TGTGCCAGCAGCCAGACAGGATACACAGATCAGTACTTC. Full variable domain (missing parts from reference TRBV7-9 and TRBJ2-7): DTGVSQNPRHKITKRGQNVTFRCDPISEHNRLYWYRQTLGQGPEFLTYFQNEAQLEKSRLLSDRFSAERPKGSFSTLEIQRTEQGDSAMYLCASSQTGYTDQYFGPGTRLTVT.

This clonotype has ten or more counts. This chain's CDR3 is CSARGMTDYEQYF. The CDR3 DNA reads as TGCAGTGCTAGAGGAATGACAGACTACGAGCAGTACTTC. The chain recombines TRBV20-1 with TRBJ2-7, with D perhaps TRBD1 (5 bases). The CDR3 is made up of 13 amino acids. Germline CDR1 and CDR2: DFQATT and SNEGSKA (reference sequence). With 1 base removed from V and 3 bases from J, the gap between germline ends came to 10 bases.

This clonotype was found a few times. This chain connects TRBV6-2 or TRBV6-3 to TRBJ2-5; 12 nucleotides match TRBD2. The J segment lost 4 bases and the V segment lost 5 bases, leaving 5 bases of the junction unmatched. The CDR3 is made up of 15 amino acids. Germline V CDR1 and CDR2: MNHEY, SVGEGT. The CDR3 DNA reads TGTGCCAGCAGTGGACTAGCGGGGCTGGGAGAGACCCAGTACTTC. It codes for CASSGLAGLGETQYF.

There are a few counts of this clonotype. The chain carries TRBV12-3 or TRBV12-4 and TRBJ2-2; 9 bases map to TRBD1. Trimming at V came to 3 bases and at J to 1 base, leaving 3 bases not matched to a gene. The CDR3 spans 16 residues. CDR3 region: CASSFRGQGNTGELFF. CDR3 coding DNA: TGTGCCAGCAGTTTTAGGGGACAGGGGAACACCGGGGAGCTGTTTTTT.

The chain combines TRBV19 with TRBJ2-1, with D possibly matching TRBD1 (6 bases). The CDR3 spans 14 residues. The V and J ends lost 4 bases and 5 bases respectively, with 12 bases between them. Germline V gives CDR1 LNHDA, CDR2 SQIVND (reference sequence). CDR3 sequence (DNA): TGTGCCAGTAGTACCCGGGACAACCACAATGAGCAGTTCTTC. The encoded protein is CASSTRDNHNEQFF.

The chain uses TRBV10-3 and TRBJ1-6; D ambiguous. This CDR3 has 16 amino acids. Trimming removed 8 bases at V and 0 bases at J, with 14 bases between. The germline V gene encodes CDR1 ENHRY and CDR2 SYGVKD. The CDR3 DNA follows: TGTGCCATCGGCTCGGAGGATAGCTCCTATAATTCACCCCTCCACTTT. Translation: CAIGSEDSSYNSPLHF.

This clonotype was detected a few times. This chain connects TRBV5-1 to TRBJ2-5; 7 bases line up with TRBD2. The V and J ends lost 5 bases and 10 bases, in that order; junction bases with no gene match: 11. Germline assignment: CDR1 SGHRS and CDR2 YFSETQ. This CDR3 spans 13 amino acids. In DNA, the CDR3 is TGCGCCAGCAGTACCGGGGGGTCTAGGATCCAGTACTTC. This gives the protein CASSTGGSRIQYF.

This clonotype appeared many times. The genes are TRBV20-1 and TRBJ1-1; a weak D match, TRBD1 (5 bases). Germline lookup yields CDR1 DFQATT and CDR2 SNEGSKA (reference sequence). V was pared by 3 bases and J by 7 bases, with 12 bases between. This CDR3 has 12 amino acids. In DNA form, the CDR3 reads TGCAGTGCTAGTCTAGTCGGGGGTGAAGCTTTCTTT. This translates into CSASLVGGEAFF.

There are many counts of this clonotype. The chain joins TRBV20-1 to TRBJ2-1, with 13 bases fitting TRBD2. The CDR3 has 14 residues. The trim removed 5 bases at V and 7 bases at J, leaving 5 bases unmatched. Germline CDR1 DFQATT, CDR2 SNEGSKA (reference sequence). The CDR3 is CSALLAGGANEQFF. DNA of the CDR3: TGCAGTGCTCTACTAGCGGGAGGGGCAAATGAGCAGTTCTTC.

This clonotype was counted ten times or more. Written as DNA, the CDR3 is TGTGCCAGCAGTTTATCGGGGCAGGGCGGCCAGCCCCAGCATTTT. The encoded protein is CASSLSGQGGQPQHF. The chain couples TRBV28 to TRBJ1-5; tentative D call: TRBD1 (5 bases). The V gene lost 1 base and the J gene lost 7 bases, with 14 bases spanning the gap. The germline gives CDR1 MDHEN, CDR2 SYDVKM. The CDR3 is 15 amino acids.

As DNA, the CDR3 is TGTGCCAGCAGTATCCAAAGGGCCTCCTACGAGCAGTACTTC. Translating gives CASSIQRASYEQYF. The rearrangement uses TRBV6-1 and TRBJ2-7, with D uncertain. Germline V gives CDR1 MNHNS, CDR2 SASEGT. The CDR3 sequence is 14 residues long. Trimming stripped 5 bases from V and 0 bases from J, with 11 bases between.

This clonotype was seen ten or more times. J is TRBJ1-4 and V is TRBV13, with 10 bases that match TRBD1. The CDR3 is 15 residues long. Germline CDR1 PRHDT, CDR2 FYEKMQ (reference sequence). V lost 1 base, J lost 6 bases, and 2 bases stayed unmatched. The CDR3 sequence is CASSLAGTGDEKLFF. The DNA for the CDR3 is TGTGCCAGCAGCTTAGCCGGGACAGGGGATGAAAAACTGTTTTTT.

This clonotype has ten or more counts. CDR3 sequence (DNA): TGCGCCAGCAGCCAGATGGGTCGCCTCTATGGCTACACCTTC. This translates into CASSQMGRLYGYTF. The chain has TRBV5-1 and TRBJ1-2; D remains ambiguous. The V gene's germline CDR1 is SGHRS and CDR2 YFSETQ. Trimming pared 4 bases from V and 4 bases from J, leaving 14 bases between. The CDR3 spans 14 residues.

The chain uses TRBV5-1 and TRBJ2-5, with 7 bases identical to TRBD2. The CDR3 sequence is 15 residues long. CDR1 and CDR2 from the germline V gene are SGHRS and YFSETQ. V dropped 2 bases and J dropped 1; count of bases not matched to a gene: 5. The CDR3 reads CASSFGPGGQETQYF. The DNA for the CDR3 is TGCGCCAGCAGCTTTGGCCCGGGGGGCCAAGAGACCCAGTACTTC.

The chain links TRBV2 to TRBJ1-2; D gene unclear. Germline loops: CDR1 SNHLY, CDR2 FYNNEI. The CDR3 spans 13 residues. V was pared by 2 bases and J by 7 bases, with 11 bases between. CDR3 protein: CASSESGEFGYTF. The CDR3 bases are TGTGCCAGCAGTGAATCCGGGGAGTTTGGCTACACCTTC.

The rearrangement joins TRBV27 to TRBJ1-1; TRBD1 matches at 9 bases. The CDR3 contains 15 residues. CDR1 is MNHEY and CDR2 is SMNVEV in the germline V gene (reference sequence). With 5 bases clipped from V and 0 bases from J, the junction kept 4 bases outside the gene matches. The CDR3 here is CASSMTGGMNTEAFF. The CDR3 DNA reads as TGTGCCAGCAGTATGACAGGGGGAATGAACACTGAAGCTTTCTTT.

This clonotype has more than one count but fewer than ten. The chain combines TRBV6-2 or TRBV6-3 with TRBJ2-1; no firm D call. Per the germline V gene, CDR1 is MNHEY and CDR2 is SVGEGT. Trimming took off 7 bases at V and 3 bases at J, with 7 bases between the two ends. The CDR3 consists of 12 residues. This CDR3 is CASKRFYNEQFF. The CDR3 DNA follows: TGTGCCAGCAAACGGTTCTACAATGAGCAGTTCTTC.